What follows are 22 T cell receptor beta chains derived from one specimen sequenced in a study of PD-1 blockade in classical Hodgkin lymphoma (dated by TCRdb to the early 2020s). The time point label on this specimen signifies: newly diagnosed, previously untreated cHL patient sample. Library preparation was by the immunoSEQ multiplex PCR assay. Drawn from immuneACCESS, this table holds only the in-frame rearrangements with V and J called that TCRdb kept. Clones are partly lost; checked studies trace under half to an unresolved V gene and leave the rest unexplained. The sample includes tens of thousands of clones, with approximately 91% observed a single time. The top ten constitute approximately 4.9% of the sample. The specimen sequenced was peripheral blood mononuclear cells (PBMCs). The source of these receptors is a human donor with classical Hodgkin lymphoma.

This rearrangement joins TRBV14 to TRBJ2-4; weak D call: TRBD1 (5 bases). The CDR3 runs 16 residues. V was clipped by 1 base and J by 4 bases, with 14 bases between them. Germline-derived CDR1 and CDR2 are SGHDN and FVKESK. CDR3 DNA sequence: TGTGCCAGCAGCCAAGTTGTAGGACACCGAAAAAACATTCAGTACTTC. It codes for CASSQVVGHRKNIQYF.

This chain links TRBV2 with TRBJ1-3; tentatively, D is TRBD1 (6 bases). The CDR3 covers 14 residues. Germline V gene sequence: CDR1 SNHLY, CDR2 FYNNEI. V lost 7 bases and J lost 2, with 12 bases in between. This chain's CDR3 is CASTGQSPGNTIYF. CDR3 coding DNA: TGTGCCAGCACCGGACAGTCCCCTGGAAACACCATATATTTT.

This clone has a single count. The chain links TRBV28 to TRBJ1-3; TRBD1 is a possible D gene (5 bases). The CDR3 contains 14 residues. V lost 5 bases, J lost 8 bases, and 16 bases lay in between. CDR1 is MDHEN and CDR2 is SYDVKM in the germline V gene. Here the CDR3 DNA reads TGTGCCAGCAGTCAAGGGACGGCCTTAGACACCATATATTTT. This encodes CASSQGTALDTIYF.

CDR3 amino acids: CAISESGTTYQPQHF. The CDR3 nucleotides read TGTGCCATCAGTGAGTCGGGGACAACTTATCAGCCCCAGCATTTT. The gene calls are TRBV10-3 and TRBJ1-5, with a weak D call TRBD1 (6 bases). CDR3 length: 15 residues. Germline V lookup: CDR1 ENHRY, CDR2 SYGVKD. Trimming shortened V by 0 bases and J by 5 bases, and 11 bases separated the two germline ends.

This clone was seen only once. The chain recombines TRBV5-4 with TRBJ1-1, with unresolved D. The CDR3 extends over 13 amino acids. The ends were cut back, 0 bases at V and 1 base at J, with 4 bases in the middle. Per germline, CDR1 SGHNT and CDR2 YYREEE (reference sequence). CDR3 residues: CASSLAGNTEAFF. For the CDR3, the DNA is TGTGCCAGCAGCTTGGCAGGGAACACTGAAGCTTTCTTT.

The V call is TRBV16, the J call TRBJ2-7; D not certain. Germline loops: CDR1 KGHSY, CDR2 FQNENV. The V end lost 4 bases, the J end lost 0 bases, and 7 bases lay between the germline ends. CDR3 length: 13 amino acids. CDR3 nucleotide sequence: TGTGCCAGCAGCCCCGGGCTCTCCTACGAGCAGTACTTC. It encodes CASSPGLSYEQYF.

This clone was observed a few times. The chain employs TRBV28 and TRBJ2-5, with 9 bases lining up with TRBD2. This CDR3 region has 15 residues. V lost 8 bases and J lost 4; bases outside the gene matches: 11. CDR1 MDHEN and CDR2 SYDVKM come from the germline V gene. CDR3 residues: CASLQISGSPETQYF. The CDR3 nucleotides are TGTGCCAGCCTTCAGATTAGCGGGAGTCCAGAGACCCAGTACTTC.

The chain links TRBV10-3 to TRBJ1-1; D perhaps matches TRBD1 (5 bases). V was trimmed by 9 bases and J by 2 bases, leaving 10 bases between them. The CDR3 is 12 residues long. Germline CDR1 ENHRY, CDR2 SYGVKD. DNA of the CDR3: TGTGCCATTAAAAGGGGAAACACTGAAGCTTTCTTT. Translating it yields CAIKRGNTEAFF.

As regards this clone: At the DNA level, this CDR3 is encoded by other sequences in the same sample as well. This chain joins TRBV4-1 and TRBJ1-5; a possible D gene is TRBD1 (5 bases). CDR3 length equals 15 residues. The V gene's germline CDR1 is MGHRA and CDR2 YSYEKL. V shed 0 bases and J shed 0 bases, with 6 bases lying between them. The CDR3 DNA reads as TGCGCCAGCAGCCAAGATCAGGGTAGCAATCAGCCCCAGCATTTT. This translates into CASSQDQGSNQPQHF.

The CDR3 is CAISDRASGANVLTF. CDR3 nucleotide sequence: TGTGCCATCAGTGACAGGGCCTCTGGGGCCAACGTCCTGACTTTC. The chain joins TRBV10-3 to TRBJ2-6; a possible D gene is TRBD1 (5 bases). Germline V gene sequence: CDR1 ENHRY, CDR2 SYGVKD. V lost 3 bases and J 0 bases, leaving 6 bases between the germline ends. The CDR3 contains 15 residues.

The rearrangement joins TRBV6-1 to TRBJ1-1, with 7 positions matching TRBD1. The CDR3 spans 15 residues. In germline, CDR1 is MNHNS, CDR2 SASEGT. V shed 5 bases and J 1 base; nucleotides not matched to a gene: 7. The CDR3 DNA follows: TGTGCCAGCAGTCCACCGGGACAGCCGAACACTGAAGCTTTCTTT. Translation gives CASSPPGQPNTEAFF.

This clone was recorded only once. J is TRBJ1-3 and V is TRBV10-3, with a possible D match to TRBD1 (6 bases). The V gene's germline CDR1 is ENHRY and CDR2 SYGVKD. The germline V and J ends were trimmed by 2 bases and 0 bases, with 8 bases remaining between them. The CDR3 consists of 15 residues. The DNA of the CDR3 is TGTGCCATCAGTGAGAGGGGGAGCTCTGGAAACACCATATATTTT. Residues: CAISERGSSGNTIYF.

The chain links TRBV15 to TRBJ2-7; the D call may be TRBD1 or TRBD2 (6 bases each). Germline V lookup: CDR1 LNHNV, CDR2 YYDKDF (reference sequence). The CDR3 is made up of 15 amino acids. V lost 3 bases and J lost 0, with 12 bases in between. The CDR3 loop reads CATSREGDRSYEQYF. The CDR3 DNA is TGTGCCACCAGCAGGGAGGGGGACCGCTCCTACGAGCAGTACTTC.

The chain uses TRBV5-1 and TRBJ2-2; D ambiguous. V lost 3 bases, J lost 14 bases, and 23 bases lay in between. CDR1 is SGHRS, CDR2 YFSETQ, per germline. The CDR3 contains 15 residues. The CDR3: CASSSGDVDLSRLFF. The DNA for the CDR3 is TGCGCCAGCAGCTCCGGCGATGTAGACTTGAGCCGACTGTTTTTT.

This chain connects TRBV11-3 to TRBJ2-7; D might be TRBD1 or TRBD2, each matching 6 bases. Germline V gene sequence: CDR1 SGHNT, CDR2 YENEEA. The CDR3 contains 14 residues. V lost 5 bases and J lost 4, with 15 bases in between. The CDR3 sequence: CASSAAGGGYEQYV. In DNA form, the CDR3 reads TGTGCCAGCAGCGCAGCAGGAGGGGGATACGAGCAGTACGTC.

This sequence joins TRBV18 and TRBJ2-3, with D perhaps TRBD2 (6 bases). This CDR3 comprises 15 residues. With 3 bases removed from V and 5 bases from J, the gap between germline ends came to 15 bases. Germline CDR1 reads KGHSH; CDR2 reads LQKENI. In DNA form, the CDR3 reads TGTGCCAGCTCACCGAATGACGGGAGTATAGATACGCAGTATTTT. Its translation: CASSPNDGSIDTQYF.

The table lists this clone with a count of one. DNA of the CDR3: TGCGCCAGCAGTGCTGACAGGGGGGGACCCTACGAGCAGTACTTC. Its protein is CASSADRGGPYEQYF. The V call is TRBV10-1, the J call TRBJ2-7, with 9 bases identical to TRBD1. CDR3 length: 15 residues. Germline values: CDR1 WNHNN, CDR2 SYGVQD (reference sequence). V gave up 4 bases and J gave up 2 bases; unmatched junction bases: 6.

Points on this clone: Other DNA sequences from this sample encode an identical CDR3 as well. The CDR3 nucleotides read TGTGCCACGTTGGGACTAGCGAGGGGGGGGGAGCTGTTTTTT. This gives the protein CATLGLARGGELFF. The V call is TRBV10-3, the J call TRBJ2-2; 10 bases agree with TRBD2. CDR3 length: 14 amino acids. CDR1 is ENHRY and CDR2 is SYGVKD in the germline V gene. J was trimmed by 8 bases and V by 10 bases; bases with no gene match: 10.

This chain links TRBV10-3 with TRBJ2-3; no definite D call. Germline-derived CDR1 and CDR2 are ENHRY and SYGVKD. This CDR3 spans 15 amino acids. The ends were cut back, 0 bases at V and 0 bases at J, with 7 bases in the middle. For the CDR3, the DNA is TGTGCCATCAGTGAGTCGGCAACTAGCACAGATACGCAGTATTTT. Amino acid sequence: CAISESATSTDTQYF.

This chain links TRBV25-1 with TRBJ1-1; D is uncertain. The CDR3 sequence is 10 residues long. The V gene lost 6 bases and the J gene lost 5 bases, with 4 bases spanning the gap. Per the germline V gene, CDR1 is MGHDK and CDR2 is SYGVNS. CDR3 protein: CASRGTEAFF. In nucleotides, the CDR3 is TGTGCCAGCAGAGGAACTGAAGCTTTCTTT.

V gene TRBV30 combines with J gene TRBJ2-1; perhaps D is TRBD1 or TRBD2 (5 bases each). Trimming pared 4 bases from V and 4 bases from J, leaving 17 bases between. This CDR3 has 15 amino acids. The germline V gene has CDR1 GTSNPN and CDR2 SVGIG (reference sequence). In DNA, the CDR3 is TGTGCCTGGAAGGTGAGCGGACACAGTTACAATGAGCAGTTCTTC. Encoded protein: CAWKVSGHSYNEQFF.

The chain is built from TRBV5-1 and TRBJ2-7; D tentatively reads TRBD1 or TRBD2 (5 bases each). Trimming removed 0 bases at V and 8 bases at J, with 21 bases between. CDR1 is SGHRS, CDR2 YFSETQ, per germline. This CDR3 is built from 16 residues. The CDR3 nucleotides are TGCGCCAGCAGCTTGGATTATTTTGGGGACGGAGCTAAGCAGTACTTC. It translates to CASSLDYFGDGAKQYF.